This T cell receptor beta chain appears in the sequencing data of a study of metastatic and nonmetastatic thyroid tumors. About the study: Peripheral blood and tumor or nodule samples from malignant and benign thyroid patients were compared. Study conclusions and caveats: As reported, TCR beta diversity in blood and tumor was significantly higher in malignant thyroid tumors than in benign nodules.

Thyroid surgery was performed in patients who had received no treatment beforehand. Original analysis: What underpinned the distant-metastasis classifier for papillary thyroid cancer was the set of CDR3 differences across clinicopathological groups. From the PCR reads, TCRdb re-called clones with MiXCR. In this record, the V and J calls reflect TCRdb's handling and not the investigators' own analysis. Of 15,000 to 20,000 clones listed, around a third are singletons. Details on this clone: Its specificity is not known.

The specimen sequenced was tumor tissue. The TCR sequence derives from a female donor with papillary thyroid cancer or a benign thyroid nodule (not recorded which). Some clones in this sample may be carry-over from other donors' samples.

The CDR3 sequence: CASNPGGEAGNTIYF. CDR3 nucleotide sequence: TGTGCCAGCAATCCGGGGGGAGAGGCTGGAAACACCATATATTTT. V usage is TRBV28 and J usage is TRBJ1-3; maybe TRBD1 (5 bases). CDR3 length: 15 amino acids. The ends were cut back, 7 bases at V and 2 bases at J, with 15 bases in the middle. Germline CDR1 MDHEN, CDR2 SYDVKM.